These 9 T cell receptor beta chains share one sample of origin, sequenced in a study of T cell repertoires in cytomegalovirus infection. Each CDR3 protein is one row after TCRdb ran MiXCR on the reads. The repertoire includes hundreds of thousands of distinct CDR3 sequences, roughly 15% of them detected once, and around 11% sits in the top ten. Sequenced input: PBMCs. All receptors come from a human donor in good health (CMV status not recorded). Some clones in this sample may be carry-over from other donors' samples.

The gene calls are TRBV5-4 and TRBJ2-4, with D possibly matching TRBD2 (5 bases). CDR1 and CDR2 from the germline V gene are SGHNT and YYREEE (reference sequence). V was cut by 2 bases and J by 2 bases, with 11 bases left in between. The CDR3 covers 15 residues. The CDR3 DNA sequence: TGTGCCAGCAGCTTCTTCGGGGTAACCAAAAACATTCAGTACTTC. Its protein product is CASSFFGVTKNIQYF.

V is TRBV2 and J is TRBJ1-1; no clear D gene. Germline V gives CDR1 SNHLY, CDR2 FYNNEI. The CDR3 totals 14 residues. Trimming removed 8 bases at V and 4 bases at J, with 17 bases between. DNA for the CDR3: TGTGCCAGCGCCCCCCCCGGGTTCGGCACTGAAGCTTTCTTT. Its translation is CASAPPGFGTEAFF.

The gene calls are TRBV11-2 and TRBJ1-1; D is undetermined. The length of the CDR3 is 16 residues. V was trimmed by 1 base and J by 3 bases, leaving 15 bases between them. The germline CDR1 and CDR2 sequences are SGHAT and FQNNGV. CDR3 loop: CASSLGRGGRHTEAFF. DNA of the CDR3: TGTGCCAGCAGCTTAGGCCGGGGAGGGAGGCACACTGAAGCTTTCTTT.

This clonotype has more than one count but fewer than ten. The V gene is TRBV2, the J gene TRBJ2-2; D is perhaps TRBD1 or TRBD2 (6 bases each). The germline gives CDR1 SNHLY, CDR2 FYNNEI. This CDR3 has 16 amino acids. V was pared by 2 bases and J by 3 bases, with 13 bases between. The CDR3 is CASSERRGRYTGELFF. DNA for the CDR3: TGTGCCAGCAGTGAAAGGAGGGGGAGATACACCGGGGAGCTGTTTTTT.

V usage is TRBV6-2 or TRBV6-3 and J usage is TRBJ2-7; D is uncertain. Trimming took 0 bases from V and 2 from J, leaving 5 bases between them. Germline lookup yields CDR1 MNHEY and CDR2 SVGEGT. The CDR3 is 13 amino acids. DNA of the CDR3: TGTGCCAGCAGTTACTCATCAACCTACGAGCAGTACTTC. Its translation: CASSYSSTYEQYF.

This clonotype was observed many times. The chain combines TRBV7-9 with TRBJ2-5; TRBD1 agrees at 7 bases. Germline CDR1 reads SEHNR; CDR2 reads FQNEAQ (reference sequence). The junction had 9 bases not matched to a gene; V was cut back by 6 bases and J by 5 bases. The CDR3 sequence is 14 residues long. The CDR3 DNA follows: TGTGCCAGCAGACGACCTACAGGGGACGAGACCCAGTACTTC. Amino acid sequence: CASRRPTGDETQYF.

The CDR3 DNA sequence: TGTGCCAGCAGTGAATATTGGGGCTATGAGCAGTTCTTC. Its translation is CASSEYWGYEQFF. V gene TRBV2 combines with J gene TRBJ2-1; TRBD1 is a possible D gene (5 bases). CDR1 SNHLY and CDR2 FYNNEI come from the germline V gene. The CDR3 sequence is 13 residues long. V was pared by 2 bases and J by 8 bases, with 10 bases between.

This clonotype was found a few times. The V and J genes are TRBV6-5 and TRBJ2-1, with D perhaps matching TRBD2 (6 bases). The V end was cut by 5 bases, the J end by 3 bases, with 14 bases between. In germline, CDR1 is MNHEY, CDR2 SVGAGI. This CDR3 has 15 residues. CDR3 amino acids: CASSKMLGGYNEQFF. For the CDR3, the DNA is TGTGCCAGCAGTAAGATGTTGGGGGGCTACAATGAGCAGTTCTTC.

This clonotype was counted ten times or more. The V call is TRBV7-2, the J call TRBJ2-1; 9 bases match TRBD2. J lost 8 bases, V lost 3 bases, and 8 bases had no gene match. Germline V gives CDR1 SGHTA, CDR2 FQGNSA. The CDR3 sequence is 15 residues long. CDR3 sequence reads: CASSFWRGGSDEQFF. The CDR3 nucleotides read TGTGCCAGCAGCTTTTGGCGGGGGGGCTCGGATGAGCAGTTCTTC.